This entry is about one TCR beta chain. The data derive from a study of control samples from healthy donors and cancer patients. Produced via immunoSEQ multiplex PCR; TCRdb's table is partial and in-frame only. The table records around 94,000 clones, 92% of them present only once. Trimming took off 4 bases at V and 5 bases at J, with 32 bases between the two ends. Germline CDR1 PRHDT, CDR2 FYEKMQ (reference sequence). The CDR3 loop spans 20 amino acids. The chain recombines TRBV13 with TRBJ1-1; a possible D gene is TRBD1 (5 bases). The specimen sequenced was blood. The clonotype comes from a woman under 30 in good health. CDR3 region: CASSSVLPRDASYRVTEAFF. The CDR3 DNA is TGTGCCAGCAGCTCGGTCCTTCCTAGGGACGCATCTTATAGAGTAACTGAAGCTTTCTTT.